This is a list of T cell receptor beta chains from one sample in a study of control samples from healthy donors and cancer patients. Some clones are missing from TCRdb's copy, which holds only in-frame ones; the method was immunoSEQ multiplex PCR. The sample lists 35,000 to 55,000 clones, 85% to 95% occurring once. Sequencing input: PBMCs. The receptors were sampled from a middle-aged woman with head and neck cancer. Both conserved end residues are part of each CDR3. Fields, in order: clone size, D gene, J gene, V gene, CDR3 DNA, CDR3 protein. D genes are given only for firm matches. Clone size appears in some rows only: once, few, many, or a class for an expanded clone.

NA NA TRBJ2-7 TRBV12-5 TGTGCTAGTGGTTTGGGACTTTTCTACGAGCAGTACTTC CASGLGLFYEQYF
NA NA TRBJ1-4 TRBV9 TGTGCCAGCAGCGCCACAGGGAGTTCTAATGAAAAACTGTTTTTT CASSATGSSNEKLFF
NA NA TRBJ2-1 TRBV30 TGTGCCTGGAGTGTCGACCGGAGCGGGCCATACAATGAGCAGTTCTTC CAWSVDRSGPYNEQFF
NA TRBD2 TRBJ2-7 TRBV18 TGTGCCAGCTCACCGGGACTAGGTTCCTACGAGCAGTACTTC CASSPGLGSYEQYF
few TRBD2 TRBJ2-5 TRBV4-1 TGCGCCAGCAGCCAAGATCTGGGGGGGGTGGAGACCCAGTACTTC CASSQDLGGVETQYF
NA NA TRBJ1-5 TRBV27 TGTGCCAGCAGTTTAATGCCAGGGCATCAGCCCCAGCATTTT CASSLMPGHQPQHF
NA TRBD1 TRBJ2-2 TRBV7-3 TGTGCCAGCAGCCCAAGCGGGACAGGGGGCACCGGGGAGCTGTTTTTT CASSPSGTGGTGELFF
NA NA TRBJ2-5 TRBV5-1 TGCGCCAGCAGCTTGGCCGGCTCAGAGACCCAGTACTTC CASSLAGSETQYF
NA NA TRBJ1-2 TRBV2 TGTGCCAGCAGGGGGGGTTCGATCTATGGCTACACCTTC CASRGGSIYGYTF
NA NA TRBJ2-2 TRBV28 TGTGCCAGCGTCTATGTTGGCGGGGAGCTGTTTTTT CASVYVGGELFF
NA NA TRBJ1-2 TRBV5-8 TGTGCCAGCAGCTTGGGCCGCAGGGGTCAAGATGGCTACACCTTC CASSLGRRGQDGYTF
once TRBD2 TRBJ2-2 TRBV4-1 TGCGCCAGCAGCCAAGGACTAGCGGACAACACCGGGGAGCTGTTTTTT CASSQGLADNTGELFF
NA NA TRBJ1-2 TRBV19 TGTGCCAGTAGTCTGCTAGGGGGAGATAACTATGGCTACACCTTC CASSLLGGDNYGYTF
NA NA TRBJ2-7 TRBV6-2/TRBV6-3 TGTGCCAGCAGTTACTCCCCTCGGGAGTCGTTCTACGAGCAGTACTTC CASSYSPRESFYEQYF
NA TRBD1 TRBJ1-2 TRBV25-1 TGTGCCAGCAGTCGACTGGACAGGGGCGATTATGGCTACACCTTC CASSRLDRGDYGYTF